The T cell receptor beta chain under discussion was sequenced for a study of identical twins. This clonotype came up a few times. The antigen remains unidentified. The CDR3 consists of 15 residues. J gave up 0 bases and V 5 bases, and 6 bases lay outside the gene matches. Per germline, CDR1 SGHKS and CDR2 YYEKEE (reference sequence). Study-wide results and limits: Fewer insertions characterized abundant cord blood beta clonotypes, whereas memory repertoires showed none. Modelling approaches yielded underestimates of out-of-frame TCR alpha sharing between monozygotic twins. Twins shared out-of-frame alpha sequences with excess low generation probability.

Template switching created a universal primer site, and the cDNA included unique molecular identifiers. TCRdb re-analysed the 5' RACE reads in MiXCR, keeping a single row per CDR3 protein. The data hold 250,000 to 300,000 distinct CDR3 sequences, with approximately 8.3% observed a single time. The sample was also reused in another study, on yellow fever vaccine responses in identical twins.

J is TRBJ2-3 and V is TRBV5-5; 7 positions agree with TRBD1. The sequence was obtained from a woman under 30 in good health. The specimen sequenced was CD8+ T cells sorted from blood. The CDR3 sequence: CASRDRTGSTDTQYF. The CDR3 nucleotides are TGTGCCAGCAGAGATAGGACAGGAAGCACAGATACGCAGTATTTT.